The 20 T cell receptor beta chains in this list originate from one sample, sequenced in a study of T cell changes during pregnancy in multiple sclerosis. The data were produced by immunoSEQ multiplex PCR, yet TCRdb's version contains in-frame clones alone and is incomplete. The sample includes roughly 27,000 clones, about 85% of them seen just once. This specimen consisted of CD8+ T cells from peripheral blood mononuclear cells, obtained after pregnancy. The receptors derive from a female donor with multiple sclerosis, enrolled in a pregnancy study.

This chain uses TRBV7-8 with TRBJ1-5; D might be TRBD1 (5 bases). CDR1 and CDR2 from the germline V gene are SGHVS and FQNEAQ. The CDR3 loop spans 14 amino acids. V was trimmed by 5 bases and J by 7 bases, leaving 15 bases between them. Written as DNA, the CDR3 is TGTGCCAGCAGCCCTTGGAGGGGAGACCAGCCCCAGCATTTT. Its translation is CASSPWRGDQPQHF.

The genes are TRBV28 and TRBJ1-2; 10 bases align to TRBD1. In germline, CDR1 is MDHEN, CDR2 SYDVKM. This CDR3 has 15 amino acids. The V gene end was trimmed by 5 bases and the J gene end by 8 bases; junction bases not matched to a gene: 11. In nucleotides, the CDR3 is TGTGCCAGCAGTGCACCGGGACAGGGGTTAAGGGGCTACACCTTC. Its translation is CASSAPGQGLRGYTF.

The chain uses TRBV9 and TRBJ1-3, with D hard to call. Between the trimmed V and J ends, which lost 0 bases and 0 bases, there was a span of 7 bases. CDR3 length: 15 residues. Germline-derived CDR1 and CDR2 are SGDLS and YYNGEE. CDR3 nucleotides: TGTGCCAGCAGCGTAGACTACAACTCTGGAAACACCATATATTTT. This translates into CASSVDYNSGNTIYF.

This chain uses TRBV30 with TRBJ2-7; the match to TRBD1 covers 9 bases. This CDR3 region has 12 residues. With 6 bases clipped from V and 4 bases from J, the junction kept 4 bases outside the gene matches. The germline CDR1 and CDR2 sequences are GTSNPN and SVGIG (reference sequence). CDR3 region: CACQQGAYEQYF. In DNA form, the CDR3 reads TGTGCCTGCCAACAGGGGGCTTACGAGCAGTACTTC.

This rearrangement joins TRBV5-3 to TRBJ2-1, with a tentative D call TRBD2 (5 bases). TRBV5-3 is an open reading frame whose function is uncertain. CDR3 length: 13 amino acids. Trimming stripped 3 bases from V and 2 bases from J, with 6 bases between. As DNA, the CDR3 is TGTGCCAGAAGCTCCGGGACCTACAATGAGCAGTTCTTC. Translated: CARSSGTYNEQFF.

The CDR3 spells CASSVVSDEQFF. The CDR3 bases are TGCGCCAGCAGTGTGGTCTCGGATGAGCAGTTCTTC. The V call is TRBV10-2, the J call TRBJ2-1, with D unresolved. V lost 4 bases and J 8 bases, leaving 9 bases between the germline ends. Germline CDR1 reads WSHSY; CDR2 reads SAAADI. The CDR3 length is 12 residues.

The J gene is TRBJ2-7, the V gene TRBV7-9; a weak D match, TRBD2 (7 bases). Germline V gives CDR1 SEHNR, CDR2 FQNEAQ (reference sequence). The CDR3 covers 16 residues. V lost 5 bases and J lost 1, with 18 bases in between. CDR3 protein: CASSGRGEGRSYEQYF. The CDR3 DNA reads as TGTGCCAGCAGCGGAAGGGGGGAGGGGAGATCCTACGAGCAGTACTTC.

The chain links TRBV7-3 to TRBJ2-2; D gene ambiguous. This CDR3 has 12 residues. Trimming took off 8 bases at V and 5 bases at J, with 9 bases between the two ends. Germline loops: CDR1 SGHTA, CDR2 FQGTGA. CDR3 region: CASPESTGELFF. The CDR3 DNA follows: TGTGCCAGCCCTGAGTCGACCGGGGAGCTGTTTTTT.

The chain couples TRBV7-9 to TRBJ2-2, with TRBD2 identical over 12 bases. The length of the CDR3 is 17 residues. J gave up 7 bases and V 4 bases, and 10 bases lay outside the gene matches. In germline, CDR1 is SEHNR, CDR2 FQNEAQ (reference sequence). The CDR3 is CASSSRLAGARSGELFF. As DNA, the CDR3 is TGTGCCAGCAGCTCCCGACTAGCGGGGGCCCGGAGCGGGGAGCTGTTTTTT.

The V gene is TRBV7-3, the J gene TRBJ2-1, with 8 nucleotides matching TRBD2. Germline CDR1 is SGHTA and CDR2 is FQGTGA. The trim removed 2 bases at V and 9 bases at J, leaving 9 bases unmatched. This CDR3 spans 15 amino acids. The CDR3 sequence: CASSLSGGAHLEQFF. CDR3 bases: TGTGCCAGCAGCTTATCGGGGGGGGCCCATCTTGAGCAGTTCTTC.

CDR3 region: CASSPGLQSSYNEQFF. CDR3 coding DNA: TGCGCCAGCAGCCCAGGACTGCAGAGCTCCTACAATGAGCAGTTCTTC. The chain uses TRBV4-1 and TRBJ2-1; the D gene is possibly TRBD2 (5 bases). Trimming removed 4 bases at V and 0 bases at J, with 13 bases between. The V gene's germline CDR1 is MGHRA and CDR2 YSYEKL. The CDR3 is made up of 16 amino acids.

The V and J genes are TRBV15 and TRBJ2-3; 9 positions match TRBD1. The CDR3 totals 14 residues. Unmatched junction bases numbered 8, after V lost 6 bases and J lost 7 bases. Germline values: CDR1 LNHNV, CDR2 YYDKDF (reference sequence). CDR3 protein: CATRGTGRGNTQYF. The DNA for the CDR3 is TGTGCCACCAGGGGGACAGGGAGAGGAAATACGCAGTATTTT.

The chain uses TRBV9 and TRBJ1-3; 10 bases match TRBD1. Per the germline V gene, CDR1 is SGDLS and CDR2 is YYNGEE. The J segment lost 4 bases and the V segment lost 2 bases, leaving 6 bases of the junction unmatched. This CDR3 has 16 amino acids. Written as DNA, the CDR3 is TGTGCCAGCAGCGTCGGGGACAGGGGTTACGGAAACACCATATATTTT. Its protein product is CASSVGDRGYGNTIYF.

The chain joins TRBV28 to TRBJ2-1; no firm D call. The germline V gene has CDR1 MDHEN and CDR2 SYDVKM. V dropped 4 bases and J dropped 0 bases, with 16 bases sitting between them. This CDR3 has 17 amino acids. CDR3 region: CASSSTSGGSSYNEQFF. For the CDR3, the DNA is TGTGCCAGCAGTTCGACCTCTGGCGGAAGCTCCTACAATGAGCAGTTCTTC.

The chain links TRBV7-9 to TRBJ1-2; 8 nucleotides line up with TRBD1. The CDR3 totals 13 residues. The junction had 5 bases not matched to a gene; V was cut back by 5 bases and J by 6 bases. Germline CDR1 reads SEHNR; CDR2 reads FQNEAQ (reference sequence). CDR3 DNA sequence: TGTGCCAGCAGCCTGGACAGGGTGGATGGCTACACCTTC. Its translation is CASSLDRVDGYTF. Together with reference TRBV7-9 and TRBJ1-2, the CDR3 gives the full variable domain: DTGVSQNPRHKITKRGQNVTFRCDPISEHNRLYWYRQTLGQGPEFLTYFQNEAQLEKSRLLSDRFSAERPKGSFSTLEIQRTEQGDSAMYLCASSLDRVDGYTFGSGTRLTVV.

This chain uses TRBV15 with TRBJ1-5; unclear D gene. The CDR3 runs 14 residues. Per the germline V gene, CDR1 is LNHNV and CDR2 is YYDKDF (reference sequence). V dropped 0 bases and J dropped 3 bases, with 6 bases sitting between them. CDR3 sequence: CATSRDLPNQPQHF. As DNA, the CDR3 is TGTGCCACCAGCAGAGATCTCCCCAATCAGCCCCAGCATTTT.

The V and J genes are TRBV29-1 and TRBJ1-1, with D possibly matching TRBD1 (5 bases). From germline, CDR1 is SQVTM and CDR2 ANQGSEA. V lost 3 bases and J lost 7, with 6 bases in between. The length of the CDR3 is 10 residues. The CDR3 protein is CSVETVEAFF. CDR3 in DNA: TGCAGCGTTGAGACAGTTGAAGCTTTCTTT. The variable domain in full, completed from reference TRBV29-1 and TRBJ1-1, reads SAVISQKPSRDICQRGTSLTIQCQVDSQVTMMFWYRQQPGQSLTLIATANQGSEATYESGFVIDKFPISRPNLTFSTLTVSNMSPEDSSIYLCSVETVEAFFGQGTRLTVV.

J is TRBJ1-2 and V is TRBV18; 7 positions agree with TRBD1. Germline-derived CDR1 and CDR2 are KGHSH and LQKENI. The CDR3 spans 16 residues. The V segment lost 6 bases and the J segment 4 bases; nucleotides outside the gene matches: 14. The CDR3 spells CASSLNRGDRLYGYTF. In DNA, the CDR3 is TGTGCCAGCTCGCTCAATAGGGGGGACAGACTCTATGGCTACACCTTC. Combining the CDR3 with reference TRBV18 and TRBJ1-2 gives the whole variable domain NAGVMQNPRHLVRRRGQEARLRCSPMKGHSHVYWYRQLPEEGLKFMVYLQKENIIDESGMPKERFSAEFPKEGPSILRIQQVVRGDSAAYFCASSLNRGDRLYGYTFGSGTRLTVV.

The chain has TRBV9 and TRBJ2-1; 7 bases are a match to TRBD1. Losses at the gene ends were 7 bases for V and 6 bases for J; bases not matched to a gene: 10. The CDR3 extends over 14 amino acids. The germline V gene encodes CDR1 SGDLS and CDR2 YYNGEE. The chain's CDR3 is CASGTVAGGNEQFF. DNA of the CDR3: TGTGCCAGCGGAACAGTTGCAGGGGGCAATGAGCAGTTCTTC.

The rearrangement links TRBV7-6 to TRBJ2-1; 11 nucleotides match TRBD2. The CDR3 has 16 residues. J gave up 8 bases and V 5 bases, and 11 bases lay outside the gene matches. CDR1 is SGHVS, CDR2 FNYEAQ, per germline. Here the CDR3 DNA reads TGTGCCAGCAGCCGGCGGACTAGCGGGTCGCAATATGAGCAGTTCTTC. It is translated as CASSRRTSGSQYEQFF.